This TCR beta chain was recovered during a study of CD8+ T cells in alopecia areata. With regard to this clone: The antigen is unknown.

The treatment is: oral pan-JAK inhibitor, 5-10 mg twice daily. Alopecia areata patients had lesional scalp punch biopsies and peripheral blood taken from them. The researchers isolated CD4+ and CD8+ T cells from PBMCs by sorting. Extraction and reverse transcription of RNA yielded cDNA as the sequencing template. Here immunoSEQ multiplex PCR was the method, and the copy in TCRdb shows in-frame clones only, minus some. The profile shows some 180,000 clones, 53% of them singletons. Germline values: CDR1 SGHRS, CDR2 YFSETQ. Trimming removed 4 bases from V and 6 bases from J, with 13 bases in between. The CDR3 runs to 13 residues. General study points: Mice gave a clearer picture of TCR sharing than patients did, possibly for HLA-related reasons. Sequences from scalp samples also cover resident alphabeta T cells of normal skin.

The chain joins TRBV5-1 to TRBJ1-2; D gene uncertain. The input for sequencing was CD8+ T cells sorted from blood, taken at week 24, from a patient treated with tofacitinib. This clonotype was obtained from a human donor with alopecia areata. CDR3: CASSPLPRDGYTF. The DNA for the CDR3 is TGCGCCAGCAGCCCGCTACCAAGGGATGGCTACACCTTC.